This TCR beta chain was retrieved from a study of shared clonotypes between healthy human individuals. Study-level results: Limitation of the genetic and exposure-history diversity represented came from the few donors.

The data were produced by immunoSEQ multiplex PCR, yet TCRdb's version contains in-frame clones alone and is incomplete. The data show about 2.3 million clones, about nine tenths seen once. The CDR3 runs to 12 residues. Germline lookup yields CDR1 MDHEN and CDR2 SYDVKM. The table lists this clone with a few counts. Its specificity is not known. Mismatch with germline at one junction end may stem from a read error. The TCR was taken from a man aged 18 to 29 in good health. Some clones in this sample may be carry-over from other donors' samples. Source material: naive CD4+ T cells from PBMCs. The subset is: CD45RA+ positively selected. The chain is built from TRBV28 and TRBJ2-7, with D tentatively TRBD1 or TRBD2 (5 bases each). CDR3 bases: TGTGCCAGTTTTGACCCTACGGGACGGCATGACTTC. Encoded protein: CASFDPTGRHDF.